The sequence of this T cell receptor beta chain was determined in a study of T cell changes during pregnancy in multiple sclerosis (dated by TCRdb to about 2019). Broadly, across the study: In women with multiple sclerosis, the researchers looked at how the T cell repertoire shifted as pregnancy progressed.

A note on this clone: What antigen it recognizes has not been identified. Per-base qualities were not stored, and no clone one base away is much larger.

Receptors were amplified or captured by the immunoSEQ multiplex PCR assay. TCRdb obtained this table from immuneACCESS and retained in-frame rearrangements with V and J assigned. These tables miss some clones; where compared with another copy, unresolved V genes account for less than half of the shortfall, and the remainder is unexplained. The sample table contains tens of thousands of clones; only one count was recorded for 90% to 95% of them. Jointly, the top ten make up under 0.75% of the sample. The sequencing here drew on CD4+ T cells from peripheral blood mononuclear cells, taken in the second trimester of pregnancy. The clonotype was recovered from a female donor in good health, enrolled as a control in a pregnancy study.

The sequenced DNA: TGTGCCAGCAGCCGTGGGACAGCCACTAAGACCCAGTACTTC. This gives the protein CASSRGTATKTQYF. This chain is built from TRBV7-9 and TRBJ2-5; a stretch of 7 junction bases matches TRBD1. CDR1 and CDR2 were assigned from the germline V gene (reference sequence) as SEHNR and FQNEAQ. CDR3 length: 14 amino acids, cysteine to phenylalanine. The DNA shown is the 42-base CDR3, in frame from base 1. From V the trimming removes 5 bases and from J it removes 6 bases, while the gene matches leave 9 bases of the junction unaccounted for.